This T cell receptor beta chain came from a study of regulatory and conventional T cells in RAG deficiency. Blood CD4+ CD25-low CD127-high conventional T cells supplied the genomic DNA template. Points from the study as a whole: Shorter CDR3s in all patient subsets; >80% Treg-Tconv overlap in Omenn. Omenn CD25-high CD127-low cells may be activated cells, not true Tregs. Control T-cell subsets had markedly higher Shannon entropy and lower Simpson indices than RAG-deficient patients.

Comment on this clone: Its target is unknown.

Sequencing was performed with immunoSEQ multiplex PCR; in TCRdb, only in-frame clones are kept and a portion is missing. Of around 29,000 clones listed, 90% to 95% are singletons. This CDR3 has 15 amino acids. Germline assignment: CDR1 MNHNS and CDR2 SASEGT. The junction had 6 bases not matched to a gene; V was cut back by 6 bases and J by 2 bases. This same sample was also part of a study on regulatory T cells. Turning to that study: Primers: 52 TRBV forward and 13 TRBJ reverse.

The receptor was isolated from a human donor in good health. Sequences were obtained from CD25- CD4+ T cells sorted from blood. The chain employs TRBV6-1 and TRBJ2-5; TRBD2 matches 10 bases. DNA of the CDR3: TGTGCCAGCAGGGTCACTAGCGGGGCACAAGAGACCCAGTACTTC. It yields the protein CASRVTSGAQETQYF.